Sequencing of this T cell receptor beta chain was carried out in a study of T cells in Graves' hyperthyroidism and ophthalmopathy. Using RNA transcripts as the source, TCR beta CDR3 regions were amplified. The HTBI primer set served for first-round RT-PCR of the TCR CDR3. TCRdb independently ran MiXCR on the multiplex PCR reads; one entry per CDR3 protein. The profile shows about 640,000 distinct CDR3 sequences, about 14% of them singletons. Cells are PBMCs isolated from around 9.4 ml of fresh blood. This clonotype was observed a few times. This TCR was recovered from a woman in her 50s with Graves' ophthalmopathy. Sequencing was done on a sample of blood.

The CDR3 here is CASSSGLVRDYNEQFF. As DNA, the CDR3 is TGCGCCAGCAGCTCTGGACTAGTTCGTGACTACAATGAGCAGTTCTTC. The chain links TRBV5-1 to TRBJ2-1; 7 bases are a match to TRBD2. CDR1 SGHRS and CDR2 YFSETQ come from the germline V gene. The J segment lost 3 bases and the V segment lost 3 bases, leaving 9 bases of the junction unmatched. The CDR3 runs 16 residues.